The sequence of this T cell receptor (beta chain) was determined in a study of blood T cell repertoires in COVID-19. The wider study: Samples taken during acute and convalescent COVID-19 were collected in the United States, Italy and Spain. Sample material is recorded as cDNA or gDNA derived from T cells, B-cell-depleted T cells, or PBMCs.

Note on this clone: The sample carries other DNA sequences with the same CDR3.

The germline V gene encodes CDR1 SGHDT and CDR2 YYEEEE. V lost 4 bases, J lost 1 base, and 3 bases stayed unmatched. This CDR3 is 14 amino acids long. Up to 2 weeks before entering the study, exposed participants had met a COVID-19 case. In the original processing: From reference gene primer amplification, estimates of nucleated cell counts were derived. Method: immunoSEQ multiplex PCR; TCRdb's copy keeps in-frame clones and lacks some. That table gives V, J and clone size, and the DNA gave D and trimming. The table has about 300,000 clones, approximately 89% seen once. V is TRBV5-6 and J is TRBJ1-1; 8 nucleotides line up with TRBD1. The sample was PBMCs or T cells enriched from blood (not recorded which). The receptor's source is a woman aged 45-60 years who had been exposed to COVID-19. CDR3 nucleotide sequence: TGTGCCAGCAGCCTGGGACAGGCGAACACTGAAGCTTTCTTT. Protein product: CASSLGQANTEAFF.